This T cell receptor (beta chain) was recovered during a study of T cells after yellow fever vaccination. Study background: When fractions had low cell numbers, they were prepared with SMART-Seq v4 Ultra Low Input.

On this clonotype: What it recognizes is unknown.

Study-wide results and limits: Post-booster repertoires again held most primary-vaccination clones (just under 97% CD4, roughly 90% CD8).

In TCRdb, the 5' RACE reads were re-called with MiXCR into one record per CDR3 protein. This sample has approximately 510,000 distinct CDR3 sequences, with 21% found just once. Sequences were derived from PBMCs, sampled 20 to 25 days after the first yellow fever vaccination. The sequence derives from a man aged 18 to 30 who received the YFV17D yellow fever vaccine.

The chain's CDR3 is CASSRQGRNTEAFF. CDR3 coding DNA: TGTGCCAGCAGCCGCCAAGGACGGAACACTGAAGCTTTCTTT. The J gene is TRBJ1-1, the V gene TRBV7-9, with D unresolved. The germline V gene encodes CDR1 SEHNR and CDR2 FQNEAQ (reference sequence). CDR3 length: 14 amino acids. With 5 bases removed from V and 1 base from J, the gap between germline ends came to 11 bases.